This T cell receptor (beta chain) was sequenced for a study of T cell changes during pregnancy in multiple sclerosis. Germline V gene data show CDR1 as SGHRS and CDR2 as YFSETQ. The CDR3 length is 17 residues. The V gene lost 4 bases and the J gene lost 0 bases, with 17 bases spanning the gap. Method: immunoSEQ multiplex PCR; TCRdb's copy keeps in-frame clones and lacks some. The sample shows under 95,000 clones, about 93% of them seen only once. Sequenced here: CD4+ T cells from peripheral blood mononuclear cells, sampled before pregnancy. The origin of this receptor is a female donor with multiple sclerosis, enrolled in a pregnancy study. The J gene is TRBJ2-1, the V gene TRBV5-1; D gene uncertain. Here the CDR3 reads CASSPQSSFYSYNEQFF. DNA of the CDR3: TGCGCCAGCAGCCCCCAATCTAGTTTTTACTCCTACAATGAGCAGTTCTTC.